This T cell receptor (beta chain) was sequenced in a study of control samples from healthy donors and cancer patients. Sequencing was performed with immunoSEQ multiplex PCR; in TCRdb, only in-frame clones are kept and a portion is missing. The sample carries about 110,000 clones, roughly 79% recorded once. The junction had 8 bases not matched to a gene; V was cut back by 3 bases and J by 1 base. Per germline, CDR1 KGHSH and CDR2 LQKENI. The CDR3 covers 18 residues. The rearrangement links TRBV18 to TRBJ2-7; TRBD2 matches at 14 bases. The source is a man aged 18 to 29 in good health. The material sequenced was blood. CDR3 nucleotides: TGTGCCAGCTCACCCCAGGGACTAGCGGGGGACCCTTCCTACGAGCAGTACTTC. It codes for CASSPQGLAGDPSYEQYF.